This T cell receptor beta chain emerged from a study of blood T cell repertoires in COVID-19. In the study overall: Nucleic acid was either cDNA or gDNA, and it came from T cells, B-cell-depleted T cells, or PBMCs.

Per the original methods: Amplifying reference gene primers gave estimates of nucleated cell counts. Only in-frame clones appear in the TCRdb table, and some are missing; sequencing was by immunoSEQ multiplex PCR. D and trimming come from the DNA, and the V and J calls and clone size come from that table. The sample has 55,000 or so clones; more than 75% are singletons. Germline CDR1 reads SSHAT; CDR2 reads FNYEAQ (reference sequence). CDR3 length: 17 residues. With V trimmed by 3 bases and J by 8 bases, 12 bases remained unmatched. The sequencing sample was made of peripheral blood. The chain recombines TRBV7-7 with TRBJ2-3, with 12 bases identical to TRBD2. This TCR was recovered from a man in his sixties with active or convalescent COVID-19. This CDR3 reads CASSLSTLAGGRGTQYF. CDR3 in DNA: TGTGCCAGCAGCTTGAGTACCCTAGCGGGGGGGCGTGGTACGCAGTATTTT.